This T cell receptor (beta chain) was identified in a study of T cells in localized non-small cell lung cancer. Points from the study as a whole: A higher density of T cells in blood coincided with extended overall survival. Within adjacent lung there appeared a median approximately 59 of the top 100 tumor clones. Uninvolved adjacent lung showed the highest T cell clonality, exceeding tumor.

Profiled with immunoSEQ multiplex PCR; TCRdb holds only in-frame clones, not every one. Here the sample spans about 14,000 clones, roughly four fifths being singletons. On this clone: Its antigen is unidentified.

The source material was peripheral blood, sampled before any cancer treatment. The TCR originated in a female donor aged 60 or older with stage I squamous cell lung carcinoma.

The DNA for the CDR3 is TGTGCCAGCAGTCCTTGCTTACAACACGCACGAAACACCATATATTTT. This sequence encodes CASSPCLQHARNTIYF. V gene TRBV21-1 combines with J gene TRBJ1-3; no DNA check was done on the table's D call, TRBD1. TRBV21-1 is a listed pseudogene. This CDR3 comprises 16 residues.